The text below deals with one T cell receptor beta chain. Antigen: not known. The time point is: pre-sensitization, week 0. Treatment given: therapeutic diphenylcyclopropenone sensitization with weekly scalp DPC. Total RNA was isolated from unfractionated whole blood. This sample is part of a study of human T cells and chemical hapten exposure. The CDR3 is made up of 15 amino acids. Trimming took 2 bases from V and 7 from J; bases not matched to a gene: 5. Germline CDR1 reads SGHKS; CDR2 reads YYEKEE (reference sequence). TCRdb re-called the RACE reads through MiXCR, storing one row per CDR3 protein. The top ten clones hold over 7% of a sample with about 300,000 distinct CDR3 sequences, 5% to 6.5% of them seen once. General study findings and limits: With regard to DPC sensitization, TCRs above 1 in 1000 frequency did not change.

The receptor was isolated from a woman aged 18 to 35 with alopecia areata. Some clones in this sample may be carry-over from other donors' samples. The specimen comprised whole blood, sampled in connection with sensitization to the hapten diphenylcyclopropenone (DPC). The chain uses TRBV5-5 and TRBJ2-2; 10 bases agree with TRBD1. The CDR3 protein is CASSFGTGVFGELFF. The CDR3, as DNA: TGTGCCAGCAGCTTCGGGACAGGGGTATTCGGGGAGCTGTTTTTT.